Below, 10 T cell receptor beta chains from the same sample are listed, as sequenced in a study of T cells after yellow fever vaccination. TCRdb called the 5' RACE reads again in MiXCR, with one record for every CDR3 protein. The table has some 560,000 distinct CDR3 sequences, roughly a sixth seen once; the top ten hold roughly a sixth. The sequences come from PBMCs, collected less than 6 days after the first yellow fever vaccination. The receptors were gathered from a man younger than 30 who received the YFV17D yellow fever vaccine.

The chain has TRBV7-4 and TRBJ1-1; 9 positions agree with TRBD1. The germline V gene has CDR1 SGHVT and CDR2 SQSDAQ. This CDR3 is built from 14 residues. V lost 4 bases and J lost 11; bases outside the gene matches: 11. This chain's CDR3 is CASSCPGTGRQAFF. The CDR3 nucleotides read TGTGCCAGCAGCTGTCCGGGGACAGGGCGTCAGGCTTTCTTT.

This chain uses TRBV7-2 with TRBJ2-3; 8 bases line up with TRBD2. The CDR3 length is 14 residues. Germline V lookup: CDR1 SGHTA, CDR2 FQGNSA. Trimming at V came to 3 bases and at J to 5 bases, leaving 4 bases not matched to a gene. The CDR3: CASSFGLALDTQYF. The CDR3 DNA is TGTGCCAGCAGCTTCGGACTAGCCTTAGATACGCAGTATTTT.

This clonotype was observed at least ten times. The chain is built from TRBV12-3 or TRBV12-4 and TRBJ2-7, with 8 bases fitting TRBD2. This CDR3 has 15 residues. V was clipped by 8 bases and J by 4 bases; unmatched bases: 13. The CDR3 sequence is CASRSGTSGAYEQYF. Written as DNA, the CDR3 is TGTGCCAGCCGCAGTGGAACTAGCGGCGCGTACGAGCAGTACTTC.

The CDR3 DNA sequence: TGTGCCAGCAGCAGGGACTCCGAGACCCAGTACTTC. Its translation is CASSRDSETQYF. The chain combines TRBV5-4 with TRBJ2-5, with a tentative D call TRBD2 (6 bases). V was trimmed by 4 bases and J by 5 bases, leaving 9 bases between them. Germline V gene lookup returns CDR1 SGHNT and CDR2 YYREEE (reference sequence). The CDR3 is 12 residues long.

CDR3 sequence reads: CASSLTTYTEAFF. CDR3 sequence (DNA): TGTGCCAGCAGCTTAACTACTTACACTGAAGCTTTCTTT. The chain is built from TRBV7-3 and TRBJ1-1; D is unresolved. Germline CDR1 and CDR2: SGHTA and FQGTGA. The CDR3 is made up of 13 amino acids. The V gene lost 0 bases and the J gene lost 3 bases, with 5 bases spanning the gap.

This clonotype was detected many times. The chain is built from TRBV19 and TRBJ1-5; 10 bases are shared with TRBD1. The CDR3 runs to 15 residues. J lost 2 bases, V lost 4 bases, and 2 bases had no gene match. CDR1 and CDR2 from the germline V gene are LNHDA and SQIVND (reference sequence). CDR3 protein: CASSSGTGGNQPQHF. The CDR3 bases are TGTGCCAGTAGTAGCGGGACAGGGGGCAATCAGCCCCAGCATTTT.

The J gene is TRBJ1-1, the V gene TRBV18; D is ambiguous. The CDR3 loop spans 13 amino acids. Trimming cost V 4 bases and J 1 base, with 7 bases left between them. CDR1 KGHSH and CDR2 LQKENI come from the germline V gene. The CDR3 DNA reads TGTGCCAGCTCACAAGAGCAGAACACTGAAGCTTTCTTT. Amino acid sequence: CASSQEQNTEAFF. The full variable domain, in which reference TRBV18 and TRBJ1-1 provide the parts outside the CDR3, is NAGVMQNPRHLVRRRGQEARLRCSPMKGHSHVYWYRQLPEEGLKFMVYLQKENIIDESGMPKERFSAEFPKEGPSILRIQQVVRGDSAAYFCASSQEQNTEAFFGQGTRLTVV.

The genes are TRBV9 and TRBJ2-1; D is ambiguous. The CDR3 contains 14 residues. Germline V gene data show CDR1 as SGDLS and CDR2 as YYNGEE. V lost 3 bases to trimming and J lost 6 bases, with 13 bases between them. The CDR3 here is CASSARISPNEQFF. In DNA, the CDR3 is TGTGCCAGCAGCGCCCGGATCAGCCCCAATGAGCAGTTCTTC.

The CDR3 DNA reads as TGTGCCAGCAGCTTAGTAGACAGGGAGGCTGATACGCAGTATTTT. It specifies CASSLVDREADTQYF. This rearrangement joins TRBV7-9 to TRBJ2-3, with D possibly TRBD1 on 7 matching bases. Germline CDR1 is SEHNR and CDR2 is FQNEAQ (reference sequence). V lost 1 base to trimming and J lost 6 bases, with 14 bases between them. The CDR3 is made up of 15 amino acids.

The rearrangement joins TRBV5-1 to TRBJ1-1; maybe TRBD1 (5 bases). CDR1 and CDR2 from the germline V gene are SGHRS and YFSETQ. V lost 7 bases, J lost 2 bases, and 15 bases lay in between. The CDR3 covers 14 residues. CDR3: CASGGGSSNTEAFF. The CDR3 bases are TGCGCCAGCGGGGGGGGATCGTCCAACACTGAAGCTTTCTTT.